The 21 T cell receptor beta chains below all came from one sample that was sequenced in a study of monozygotic twins with cystic fibrosis. Libraries were prepared by immunoSEQ multiplex PCR; TCRdb keeps only in-frame clonotypes and omits some of them. Found here are about 20,000 clones, about 87% of them singletons; the top ten hold approximately 1.2%. Sequences were obtained from blood. Source of these receptors: a woman under 40 with cystic fibrosis.

V and J are TRBV11-2 and TRBJ2-1; D remains unclear. The CDR3 is 13 residues long. The V end lost 3 bases, the J end lost 5 bases, and 8 bases lay between the germline ends. In germline, CDR1 is SGHAT, CDR2 FQNNGV. CDR3 loop: CASSLGWNNEQFF. The CDR3 DNA follows: TGTGCCAGCAGCTTGGGCTGGAACAATGAGCAGTTCTTC.

This chain uses TRBV28 with TRBJ1-2; D possibly corresponds to TRBD1 (5 bases). Trimming removed 5 bases at V and 2 bases at J, with 18 bases between. This CDR3 is built from 16 residues. The germline V gene has CDR1 MDHEN and CDR2 SYDVKM. CDR3 bases: TGTGCCAGCAGTGCTCGAGGGGCACTGGCCAACTATGGCTACACCTTC. Encoded protein: CASSARGALANYGYTF.

The chain combines TRBV2 with TRBJ1-2; 7 bases agree with TRBD1. The CDR3 length is 13 residues. Germline loops: CDR1 SNHLY, CDR2 FYNNEI. Trimming cost V 6 bases and J 8 bases; bases outside gene matches: 9. The CDR3 sequence: CASSRDRARGYTF. CDR3 sequence (DNA): TGTGCCAGCAGCAGAGACAGGGCACGGGGCTACACCTTC.

The chain carries TRBV4-2 and TRBJ1-2; the match to TRBD1 covers 7 bases. V trimming: 2 bases; J trimming: 2 bases; junction bases outside the gene matches: 5. Germline V CDR1 and CDR2: LGHNA, YNFKEQ. The CDR3 is 15 amino acids. CDR3 sequence (DNA): TGTGCCAGCAGCCAACCCGGACAGGAGAACTATGGCTACACCTTC. It specifies CASSQPGQENYGYTF.

This chain joins TRBV5-1 and TRBJ2-6; D is possibly TRBD1 (6 bases). Per germline, CDR1 SGHRS and CDR2 YFSETQ. This CDR3 comprises 17 residues. V was clipped by 4 bases and J by 2 bases, with 16 bases between them. The CDR3 sequence is CASSTHGRGTGANVLTF. For the CDR3, the DNA is TGCGCCAGCAGCACCCACGGCAGGGGTACTGGGGCCAACGTCCTGACTTTC. The full variable domain, in which reference TRBV5-1 and TRBJ2-6 provide the parts outside the CDR3, is KAGVTQTPRYLIKTRGQQVTLSCSPISGHRSVSWYQQTPGQGLQFLFEYFSETQRNKGNFPGRFSGRQFSNSRSEMNVSTLELGDSALYLCASSTHGRGTGANVLTFGAGSRLTVL.

The chain has TRBV4-3 and TRBJ2-5, with TRBD2 identical over 10 bases. The V gene end was trimmed by 1 base and the J gene end by 4 bases; junction bases not matched to a gene: 15. CDR1 and CDR2 (germline): LGHNA, YSLEER. The CDR3 has 19 residues. CDR3 region: CASSQGSELAGTIGETQYF. As DNA, the CDR3 is TGCGCCAGCAGCCAAGGGTCAGAACTAGCGGGGACCATCGGAGAGACCCAGTACTTC.

The chain has TRBV11-2 and TRBJ1-2; D is possibly TRBD1 (6 bases). CDR1 is SGHAT and CDR2 is FQNNGV in the germline V gene. V was clipped by 5 bases and J by 8 bases, with 24 bases between them. This CDR3 has 16 amino acids. CDR3 sequence: CASSHLWGGRSAGYTF. The CDR3 DNA is TGTGCCAGCAGCCATCTTTGGGGGGGGCGTTCAGCGGGCTACACCTTC.

The rearrangement uses TRBV4-1 and TRBJ1-6, with TRBD1 as a possible D gene (5 bases). Trimming left V 3 bases short and J 2 bases short, with 8 bases between. The CDR3 consists of 15 residues. The germline V gene encodes CDR1 MGHRA and CDR2 YSYEKL. The CDR3 spells CASSQLGAYNSPLHF. In DNA form, the CDR3 reads TGCGCCAGCAGCCAGCTAGGGGCCTATAATTCACCCCTCCACTTT.

The chain couples TRBV19 to TRBJ2-1; TRBD2 agrees at 13 bases. In germline, CDR1 is LNHDA, CDR2 SQIVND (reference sequence). The junction had 4 bases not matched to a gene; V was cut back by 8 bases and J by 0 bases. The CDR3 sequence is 16 residues long. The DNA for the CDR3 is TGTGCCAGTCGACTAGCGGGGGGAAGCTCCTACAATGAGCAGTTCTTC. This gives the protein CASRLAGGSSYNEQFF.

V is TRBV28 and J is TRBJ2-7; D is ambiguous. Deletions cut 10 bases from V and 2 bases from J, with 15 bases between. The CDR3 covers 13 residues. Germline CDR1 MDHEN, CDR2 SYDVKM. In DNA, the CDR3 is TGTGCCACGTCTCTGGCTTATCCCTACGAGCAGTACTTC. This codes for CATSLAYPYEQYF.

V and J are TRBV4-1 and TRBJ2-3; 10 bases line up with TRBD2. CDR3 size: 15 residues. Germline lookup yields CDR1 MGHRA and CDR2 YSYEKL. V shed 4 bases and J 4 bases; nucleotides not matched to a gene: 5. The CDR3 is CASSRTSGRADTQYF. The CDR3 DNA reads TGCGCCAGCAGCCGGACTAGCGGACGCGCAGATACGCAGTATTTT.

This chain uses TRBV6-5 with TRBJ2-3; no clear D. This CDR3 is 14 amino acids long. The germline V gene has CDR1 MNHEY and CDR2 SVGAGI. V dropped 6 bases and J dropped 4 bases, with 14 bases sitting between them. CDR3 DNA sequence: TGTGCCAGCAGCCGTACCAGTACATCAGATACGCAGTATTTT. Residues: CASSRTSTSDTQYF.

V is TRBV5-6 and J is TRBJ2-6; D possibly matches TRBD1 or TRBD2 (5 bases each). V shed 2 bases and J shed 2 bases, with 11 bases lying between them. Per germline, CDR1 SGHDT and CDR2 YYEEEE. There are 16 residues in the CDR3. The CDR3 region has the DNA TGTGCCAGCAGCTTATATGGGGGAGCTGGGGCCAACGTCCTGACTTTC. This encodes CASSLYGGAGANVLTF. Full variable domain (rest looked up from reference TRBV5-6 and TRBJ2-6): DAGVTQSPTHLIKTRGQQVTLRCSPKSGHDTVSWYQQALGQGPQFIFQYYEEEERQRGNFPDRFSGHQFPNYSSELNVNALLLGDSALYLCASSLYGGAGANVLTFGAGSRLTVL.

The chain couples TRBV28 to TRBJ2-1; D not resolved. CDR3 length: 11 amino acids. V dropped 6 bases and J dropped 4 bases, with 4 bases sitting between them. Germline assignment: CDR1 MDHEN and CDR2 SYDVKM. CDR3 bases: TGTGCCAGCAGGCTTTACAATGAGCAGTTCTTC. It specifies CASRLYNEQFF.

This clone was detected once. The chain has TRBV6-1 and TRBJ1-5; D is uncertain. Trimming cost V 4 bases and J 3 bases, with 7 bases left between them. CDR1 MNHNS and CDR2 SASEGT come from the germline V gene. CDR3 length: 13 amino acids. In DNA form, the CDR3 reads TGTGCCAGCAGTGCCCGTTACAATCAGCCCCAGCATTTT. Protein product: CASSARYNQPQHF.

This sequence joins TRBV4-3 and TRBJ2-3; D is uncertain. The germline V and J ends were trimmed by 0 bases and 2 bases, with 3 bases remaining between them. There are 13 residues in the CDR3. Germline V gives CDR1 LGHNA, CDR2 YSLEER. CDR3 sequence (DNA): TGCGCCAGCAGCCAAGAACCCACAGATACGCAGTATTTT. It yields the protein CASSQEPTDTQYF.

V and J are TRBV7-9 and TRBJ1-4; D unclear. The CDR3 has 17 residues. The V gene's germline CDR1 is SEHNR and CDR2 FQNEAQ (reference sequence). Trimming stripped 2 bases from V and 0 bases from J, with 13 bases between. Written as DNA, the CDR3 is TGTGCCAGCAGCTTATCCGGCGGCAGAGCAACTAATGAAAAACTGTTTTTT. Translation gives CASSLSGGRATNEKLFF.

This clone was seen more than once but under ten times. CDR3 coding DNA: TGTAACCTAACCCAAGTTGCAGACTGCCGAGGGGGCAATGAGCAGTTCTTC. Amino acids: CNLTQVADCRGGNEQFF. This chain links TRBV21-1 with TRBJ2-1; the table calls TRBD1, which could not be checked here. TRBV21-1 is a documented pseudogene. The CDR3 runs 17 residues.

The chain couples TRBV28 to TRBJ2-5; D is ambiguous. This CDR3 has 16 residues. CDR1 and CDR2 (germline): MDHEN, SYDVKM. V lost 4 bases and J 0 bases, leaving 15 bases between the germline ends. The CDR3 coding sequence is TGTGCCAGCAGTTCACCAACGGGCGGATACCAAGAGACCCAGTACTTC. Translated, it gives CASSSPTGGYQETQYF.

The V call is TRBV6-5, the J call TRBJ1-2; possible D gene TRBD1, 5 bases. The germline V gene encodes CDR1 MNHEY and CDR2 SVGAGI. V was trimmed by 2 bases and J by 10 bases, leaving 11 bases between them. The CDR3 covers 12 residues. The CDR3 DNA reads TGTGCCAGCAGTTACCTGGGGGGACCCTACACCTTC. As protein: CASSYLGGPYTF.

V usage is TRBV19 and J usage is TRBJ2-3, with TRBD1 identical over 7 bases. Germline CDR1 is LNHDA and CDR2 is SQIVND (reference sequence). CDR3 size: 14 residues. V lost 7 bases, J lost 0 bases, and 4 bases stayed unmatched. CDR3: CASKTRGSTDTQYF. DNA of the CDR3: TGTGCCAGTAAGACCAGGGGGAGCACAGATACGCAGTATTTT.